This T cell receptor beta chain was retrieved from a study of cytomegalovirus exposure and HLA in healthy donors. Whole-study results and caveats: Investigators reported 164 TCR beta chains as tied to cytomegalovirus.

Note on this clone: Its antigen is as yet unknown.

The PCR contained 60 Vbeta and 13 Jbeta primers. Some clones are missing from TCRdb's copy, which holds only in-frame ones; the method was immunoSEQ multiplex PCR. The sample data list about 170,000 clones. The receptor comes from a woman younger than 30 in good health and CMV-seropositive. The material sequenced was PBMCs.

Here the CDR3 reads CASSLRQGPYEAFF. Written as DNA, the CDR3 is TGTGCCAGCAGCCTGAGACAGGGACCCTACGAAGCTTTCTTT. The chain joins TRBV7-8 to TRBJ1-1; 7 bases line up with TRBD1. Germline CDR1 is SGHVS and CDR2 is FQNEAQ. Germline trimming cut 5 bases from V and 8 bases from J; bases unmatched to any gene: 11. The CDR3 consists of 14 residues.